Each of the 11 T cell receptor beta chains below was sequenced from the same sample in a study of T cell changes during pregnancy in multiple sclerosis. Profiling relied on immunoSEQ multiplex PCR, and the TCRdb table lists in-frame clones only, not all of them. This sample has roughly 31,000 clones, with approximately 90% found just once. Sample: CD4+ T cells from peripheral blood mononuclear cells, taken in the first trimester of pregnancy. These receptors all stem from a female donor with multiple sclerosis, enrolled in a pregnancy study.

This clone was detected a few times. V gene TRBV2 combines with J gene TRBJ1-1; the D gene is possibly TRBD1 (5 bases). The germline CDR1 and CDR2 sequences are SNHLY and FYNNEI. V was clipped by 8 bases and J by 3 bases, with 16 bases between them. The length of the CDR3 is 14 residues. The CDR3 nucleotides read TGTGCCAGCCAAGGGGTCAGCTTAGACACTGAAGCTTTCTTT. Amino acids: CASQGVSLDTEAFF.

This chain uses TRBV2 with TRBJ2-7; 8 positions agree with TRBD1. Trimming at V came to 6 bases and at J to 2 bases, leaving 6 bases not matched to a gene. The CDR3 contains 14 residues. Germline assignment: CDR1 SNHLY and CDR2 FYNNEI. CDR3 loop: CASSEQGEAYEQYF. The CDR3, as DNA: TGTGCCAGCAGCGAACAGGGGGAGGCCTACGAGCAGTACTTC.

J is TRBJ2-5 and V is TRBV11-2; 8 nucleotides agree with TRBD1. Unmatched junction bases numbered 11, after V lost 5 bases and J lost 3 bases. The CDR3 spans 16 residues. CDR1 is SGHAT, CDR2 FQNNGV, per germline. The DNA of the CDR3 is TGTGCCAGCAGCGCGGCTTATCAGGGGGCCGAAGAGACCCAGTACTTC. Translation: CASSAAYQGAEETQYF. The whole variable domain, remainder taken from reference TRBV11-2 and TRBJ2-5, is EAGVAQSPRYKIIEKRQSVAFWCNPISGHATLYWYQQILGQGPKLLIQFQNNGVVDDSQLPKDRFSAERLKGVDSTLKIQPAKLEDSAVYLCASSAAYQGAEETQYFGPGTRLLVL.

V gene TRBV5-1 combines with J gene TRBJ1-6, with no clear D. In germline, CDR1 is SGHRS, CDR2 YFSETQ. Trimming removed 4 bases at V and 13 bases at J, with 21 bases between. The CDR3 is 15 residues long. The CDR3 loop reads CASSSHAVGVWPLHF. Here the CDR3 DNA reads TGCGCCAGCAGCAGCCACGCAGTCGGGGTTTGGCCCCTCCACTTT.

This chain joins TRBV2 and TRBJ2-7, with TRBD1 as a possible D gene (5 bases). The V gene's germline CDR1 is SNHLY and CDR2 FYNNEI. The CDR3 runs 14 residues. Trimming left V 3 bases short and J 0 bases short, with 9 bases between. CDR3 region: CASSDQGGSYEQYF. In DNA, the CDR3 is TGTGCCAGCAGTGACCAGGGCGGCTCCTACGAGCAGTACTTC.

Here the CDR3 reads CASRRNSLQGAGRHSPLHF. As DNA, the CDR3 is TGTGCCAGCAGACGTAATTCATTACAGGGGGCTGGTAGACATTCACCCCTCCACTTT. This sequence joins TRBV7-2 and TRBJ1-6, with 9 bases matching TRBD1. The germline gives CDR1 SGHTA, CDR2 FQGNSA. The CDR3 is made up of 19 amino acids. The junction had 20 bases not matched to a gene; V was cut back by 6 bases and J by 8 bases.

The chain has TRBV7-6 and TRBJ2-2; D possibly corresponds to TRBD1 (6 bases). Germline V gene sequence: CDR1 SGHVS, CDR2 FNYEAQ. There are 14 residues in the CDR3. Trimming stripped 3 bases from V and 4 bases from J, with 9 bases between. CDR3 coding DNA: TGTGCCAGCAGCTTCAGGGGCGGCACCGGGGAGCTGTTTTTT. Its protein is CASSFRGGTGELFF.

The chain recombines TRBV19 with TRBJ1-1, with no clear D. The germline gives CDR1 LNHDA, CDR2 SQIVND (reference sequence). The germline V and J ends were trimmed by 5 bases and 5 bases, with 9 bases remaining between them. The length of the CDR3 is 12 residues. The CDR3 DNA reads TGTGCCAGTAGTCAAAGGAGGACTGAAGCTTTCTTT. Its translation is CASSQRRTEAFF.

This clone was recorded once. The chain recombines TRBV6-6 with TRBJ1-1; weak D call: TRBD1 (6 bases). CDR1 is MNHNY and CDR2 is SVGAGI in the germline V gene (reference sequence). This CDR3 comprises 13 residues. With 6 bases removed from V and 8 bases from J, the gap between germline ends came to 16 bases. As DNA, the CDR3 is TGTGCCAGCAGCCGACAGGTCCCGTCCGAAGCTTTCTTT. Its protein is CASSRQVPSEAFF.

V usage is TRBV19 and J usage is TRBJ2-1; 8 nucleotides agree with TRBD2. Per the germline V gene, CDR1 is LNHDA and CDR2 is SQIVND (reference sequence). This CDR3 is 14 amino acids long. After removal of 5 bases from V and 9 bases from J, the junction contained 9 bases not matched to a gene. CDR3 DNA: TGTGCCAGTAGTGGACTAGCCGATTCCAGTGAGCAGTTCTTC. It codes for CASSGLADSSEQFF.

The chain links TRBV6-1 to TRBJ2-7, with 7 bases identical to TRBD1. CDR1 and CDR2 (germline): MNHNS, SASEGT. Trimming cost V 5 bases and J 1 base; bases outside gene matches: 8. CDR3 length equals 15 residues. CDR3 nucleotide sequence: TGTGCCAGCAGTATCCGACAGGGCATATCCTACGAGCAGTACTTC. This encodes CASSIRQGISYEQYF.